This T cell receptor beta chain was identified in a study of blood T cells in healthy people across ages. Points from the study as a whole: TCR beta diversity correlated strongly with naive T cell percentage.

Alongside a J-beta primer mix, a sample-barcoded 5' primer served in a second PCR lasting 7 to 11 cycles. In TCRdb, the 5' RACE reads were re-called with MiXCR into one record per CDR3 protein. Counted here are 550,000 to 800,000 distinct CDR3 sequences, about 32% occurring once; the ten biggest clones make up roughly 14%. With respect to this clonotype: Its target is not known.

CDR1 is SGHTA and CDR2 is FQGNSA in the germline V gene. CDR3 length: 15 residues. Deletions cut 1 base from V and 2 bases from J, with 9 bases between. The source is a woman aged 80 or over in good health. The rearrangement uses TRBV7-2 and TRBJ1-5, with D unclear. The specimen was blood. The CDR3 DNA sequence: TGTGCCAGCAGCTTAGGAGGAAATCGCAATCAGCCCCAGCATTTT. Amino acids: CASSLGGNRNQPQHF.